This TCR beta chain was recovered during a study of CD8 T cells in ankylosing spondylitis. Broader study findings: Fewer than ten highly homologous variants made up a TCR beta motif that seemed to typify ankylosing spondylitis blood.

The CDR3 length is 14 residues. The germline V gene has CDR1 LNHNV and CDR2 YYDKDF (reference sequence). Trimming took 0 bases from V and 10 from J, leaving 10 bases between them. In this sample, this clonotype turned up many times. Its antigen is unknown. MiXCR was run by TCRdb on the 5' RACE reads, yielding one entry per CDR3 protein. Among about 300,000 distinct CDR3 sequences, 9.5% to 13% were seen once, and the ten largest hold 9.1%. The TCR originated in a female donor with ankylosing spondylitis or in good health (not recorded which). The chain carries TRBV15 and TRBJ1-6; D is uncertain. The material sequenced was blood, either unsorted or a sorted T cell fraction (not recorded which). The CDR3 reads CATSRDHSPSPLHF. CDR3 DNA sequence: TGTGCCACCAGCAGAGATCACAGCCCCTCACCCCTCCACTTT.